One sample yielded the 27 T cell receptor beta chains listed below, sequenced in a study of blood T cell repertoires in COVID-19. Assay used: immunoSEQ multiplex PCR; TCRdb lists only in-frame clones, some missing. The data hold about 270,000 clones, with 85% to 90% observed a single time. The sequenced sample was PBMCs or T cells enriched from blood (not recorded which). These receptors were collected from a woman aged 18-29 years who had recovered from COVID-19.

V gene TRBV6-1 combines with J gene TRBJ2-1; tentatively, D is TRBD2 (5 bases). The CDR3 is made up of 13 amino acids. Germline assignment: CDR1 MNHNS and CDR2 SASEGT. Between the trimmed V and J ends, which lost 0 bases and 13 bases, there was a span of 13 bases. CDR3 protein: CASSEAHDYLQFF. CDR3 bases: TGTGCCAGCAGTGAAGCGCACGACTATCTTCAGTTCTTC.

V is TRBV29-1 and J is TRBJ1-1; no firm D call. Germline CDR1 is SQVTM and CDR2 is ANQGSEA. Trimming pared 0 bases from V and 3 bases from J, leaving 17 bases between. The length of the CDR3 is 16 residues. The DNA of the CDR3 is TGCAGCGTTGAAGATCGGGGTTTCGGATTTGACACTGAAGCTTTCTTT. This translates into CSVEDRGFGFDTEAFF.

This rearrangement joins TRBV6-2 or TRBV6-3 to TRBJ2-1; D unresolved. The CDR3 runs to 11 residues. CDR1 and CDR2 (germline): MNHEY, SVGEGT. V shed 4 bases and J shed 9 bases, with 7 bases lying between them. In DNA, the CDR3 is TGTGCCAGCAGTTCCTCCGGTGAGCAGTTCTTC. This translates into CASSSSGEQFF.

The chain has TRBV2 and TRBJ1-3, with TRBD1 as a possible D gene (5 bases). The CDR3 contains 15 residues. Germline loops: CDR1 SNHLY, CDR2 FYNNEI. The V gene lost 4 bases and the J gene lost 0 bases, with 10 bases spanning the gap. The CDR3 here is CASSAGGYSGNTIYF. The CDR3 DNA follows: TGTGCCAGCAGTGCCGGGGGTTACTCTGGAAACACCATATATTTT.

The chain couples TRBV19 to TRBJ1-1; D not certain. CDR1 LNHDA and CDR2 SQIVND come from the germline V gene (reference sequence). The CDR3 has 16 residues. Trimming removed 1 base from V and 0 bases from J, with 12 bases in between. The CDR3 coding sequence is TGTGCCAGTAGTATAGGCCCCTCGCGGGTGAACACTGAAGCTTTCTTT. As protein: CASSIGPSRVNTEAFF.

The CDR3 region is CAWSVPVGRQPQHF. In nucleotides, the CDR3 is TGTGCCTGGAGTGTACCGGTGGGGCGGCAGCCCCAGCATTTT. The gene calls are TRBV30 and TRBJ1-5; D is possibly TRBD1 (5 bases). Germline V lookup: CDR1 GTSNPN, CDR2 SVGIG (reference sequence). This CDR3 is built from 14 residues. The ends were cut back, 0 bases at V and 7 bases at J, with 13 bases in the middle.

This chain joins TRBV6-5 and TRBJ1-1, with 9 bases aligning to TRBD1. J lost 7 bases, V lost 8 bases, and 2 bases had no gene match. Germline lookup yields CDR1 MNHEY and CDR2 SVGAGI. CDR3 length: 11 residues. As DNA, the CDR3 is TGTGCCAGCCGACAGGGGGGTGAAGCTTTCTTT. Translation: CASRQGGEAFF.

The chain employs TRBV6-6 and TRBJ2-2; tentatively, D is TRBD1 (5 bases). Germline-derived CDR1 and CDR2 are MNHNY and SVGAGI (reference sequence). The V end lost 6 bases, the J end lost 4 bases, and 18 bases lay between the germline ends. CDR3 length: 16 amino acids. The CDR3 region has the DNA TGTGCCAGCAGGGCGCCGCAGGGTACAGGCACCGGGGAGCTGTTTTTT. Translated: CASRAPQGTGTGELFF.

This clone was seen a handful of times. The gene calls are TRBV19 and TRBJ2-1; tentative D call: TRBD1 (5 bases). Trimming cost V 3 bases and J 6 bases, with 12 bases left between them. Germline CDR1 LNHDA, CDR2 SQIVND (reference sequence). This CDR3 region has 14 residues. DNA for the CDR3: TGTGCCAGTAGTATGCGGACCACAGGCAATGAGCAGTTCTTC. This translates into CASSMRTTGNEQFF.

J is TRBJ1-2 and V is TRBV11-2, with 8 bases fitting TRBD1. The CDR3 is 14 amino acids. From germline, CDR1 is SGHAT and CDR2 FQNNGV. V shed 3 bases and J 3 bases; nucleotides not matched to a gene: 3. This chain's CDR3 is CASSFTGGDYGYTF. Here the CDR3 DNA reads TGTGCCAGCAGCTTCACAGGGGGAGACTATGGCTACACCTTC.

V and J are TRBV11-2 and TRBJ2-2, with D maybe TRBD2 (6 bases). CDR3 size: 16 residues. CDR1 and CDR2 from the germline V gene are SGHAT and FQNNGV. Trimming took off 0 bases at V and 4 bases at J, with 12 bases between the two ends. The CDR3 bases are TGTGCCAGCAGCTTAGAAGGGACTGGTTTCACCGGGGAGCTGTTTTTT. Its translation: CASSLEGTGFTGELFF.

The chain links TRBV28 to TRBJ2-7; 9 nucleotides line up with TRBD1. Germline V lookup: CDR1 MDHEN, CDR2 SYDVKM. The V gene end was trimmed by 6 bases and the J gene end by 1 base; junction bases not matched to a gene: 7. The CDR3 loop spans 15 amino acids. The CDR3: CASSRAGQGSYEQYF. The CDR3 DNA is TGTGCCAGCAGCAGGGCGGGACAGGGATCCTACGAGCAGTACTTC.

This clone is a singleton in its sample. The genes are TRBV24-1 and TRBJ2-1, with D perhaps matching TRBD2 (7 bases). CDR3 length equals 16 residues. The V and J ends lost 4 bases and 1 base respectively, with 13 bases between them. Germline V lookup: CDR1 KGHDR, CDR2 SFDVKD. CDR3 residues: CATSEGGAASYNEQFF. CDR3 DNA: TGTGCCACCAGTGAGGGGGGGGCTGCGTCCTACAATGAGCAGTTCTTC.

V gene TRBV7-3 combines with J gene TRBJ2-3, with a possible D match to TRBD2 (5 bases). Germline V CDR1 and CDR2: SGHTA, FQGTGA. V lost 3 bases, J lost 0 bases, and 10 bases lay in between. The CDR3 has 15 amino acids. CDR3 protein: CASSFFGDSTDTQYF. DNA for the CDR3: TGTGCCAGCAGCTTTTTCGGGGATAGCACAGATACGCAGTATTTT.

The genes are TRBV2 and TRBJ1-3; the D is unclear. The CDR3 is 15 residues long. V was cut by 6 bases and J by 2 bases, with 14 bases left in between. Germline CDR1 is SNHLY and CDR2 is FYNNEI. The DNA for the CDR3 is TGTGCCAGCAGCGAGGAGGGAGGGACTGGAAACACCATATATTTT. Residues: CASSEEGGTGNTIYF.

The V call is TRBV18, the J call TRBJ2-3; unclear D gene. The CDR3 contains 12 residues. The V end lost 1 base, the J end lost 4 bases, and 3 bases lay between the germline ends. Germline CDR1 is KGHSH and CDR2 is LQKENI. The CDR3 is CASSPLADTQYF. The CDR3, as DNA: TGTGCCAGCTCACCACTAGCAGATACGCAGTATTTT.

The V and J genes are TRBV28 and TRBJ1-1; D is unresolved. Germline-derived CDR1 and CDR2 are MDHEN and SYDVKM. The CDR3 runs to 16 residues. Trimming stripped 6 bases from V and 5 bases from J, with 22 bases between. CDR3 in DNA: TGTGCCAGCAGCCCCCTAGCCGGGGTGGGTCGAACTGAAGCTTTCTTT. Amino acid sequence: CASSPLAGVGRTEAFF.

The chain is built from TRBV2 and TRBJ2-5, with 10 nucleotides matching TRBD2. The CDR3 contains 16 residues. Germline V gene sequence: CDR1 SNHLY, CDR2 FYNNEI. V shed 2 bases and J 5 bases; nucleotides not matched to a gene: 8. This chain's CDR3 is CASSELIAGGLETQYF. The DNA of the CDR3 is TGTGCCAGCAGTGAACTAATAGCGGGGGGTTTGGAGACCCAGTACTTC. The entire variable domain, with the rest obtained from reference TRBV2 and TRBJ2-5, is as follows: EPEVTQTPSHQVTQMGQEVILRCVPISNHLYFYWYRQILGQKVEFLVSFYNNEISEKSEIFDDQFSVERPDGSNFTLKIRSTKLEDSAMYFCASSELIAGGLETQYFGPGTRLLVL.

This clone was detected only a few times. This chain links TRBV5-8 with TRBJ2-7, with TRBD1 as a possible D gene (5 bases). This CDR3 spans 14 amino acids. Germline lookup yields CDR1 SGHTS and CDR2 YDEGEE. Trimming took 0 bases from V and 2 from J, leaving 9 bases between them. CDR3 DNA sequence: TGTGCCAGCAGCTTGGGGGGCTCAGCCTACGAGCAGTACTTC. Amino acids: CASSLGGSAYEQYF.

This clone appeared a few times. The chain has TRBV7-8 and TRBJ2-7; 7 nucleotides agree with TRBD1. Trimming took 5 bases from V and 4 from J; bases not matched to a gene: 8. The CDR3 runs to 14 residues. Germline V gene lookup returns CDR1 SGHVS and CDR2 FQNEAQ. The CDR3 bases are TGTGCCAGCAGCCCCGGGACAGTCCCTTACGAGCAGTACTTC. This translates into CASSPGTVPYEQYF.

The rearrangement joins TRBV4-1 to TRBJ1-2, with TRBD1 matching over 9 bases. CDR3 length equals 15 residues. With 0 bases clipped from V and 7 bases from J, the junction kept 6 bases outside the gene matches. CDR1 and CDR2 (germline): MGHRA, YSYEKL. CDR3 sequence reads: CASSQDSGTGFGYTF. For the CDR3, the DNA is TGCGCCAGCAGCCAAGATTCAGGGACAGGGTTTGGCTACACCTTC.

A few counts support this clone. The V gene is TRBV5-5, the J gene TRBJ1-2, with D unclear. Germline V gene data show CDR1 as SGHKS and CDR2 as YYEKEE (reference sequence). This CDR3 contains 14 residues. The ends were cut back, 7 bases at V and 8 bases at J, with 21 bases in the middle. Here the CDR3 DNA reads TGTGCCAGCGAGGAGGTCCCCTTCGGCCGCGGCTACACCTTC. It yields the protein CASEEVPFGRGYTF.

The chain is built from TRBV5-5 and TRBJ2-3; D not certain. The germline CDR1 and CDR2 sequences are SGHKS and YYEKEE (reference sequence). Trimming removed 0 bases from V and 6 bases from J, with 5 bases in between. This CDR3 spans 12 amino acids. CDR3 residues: CASSLDGDTQYF. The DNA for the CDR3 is TGTGCCAGCAGCTTGGATGGCGATACGCAGTATTTT.

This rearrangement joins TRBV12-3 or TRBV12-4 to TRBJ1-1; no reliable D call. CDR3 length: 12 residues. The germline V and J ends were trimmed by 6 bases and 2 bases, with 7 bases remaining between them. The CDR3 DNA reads TGTGCCAGCAGGTTCCCTAACACTGAAGCTTTCTTT. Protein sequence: CASRFPNTEAFF.

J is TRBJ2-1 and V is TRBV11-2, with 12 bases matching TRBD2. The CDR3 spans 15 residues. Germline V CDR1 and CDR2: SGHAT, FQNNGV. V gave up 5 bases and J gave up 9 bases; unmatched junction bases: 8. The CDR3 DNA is TGTGCCAGCAGCCGCCTAGCGGGGGGGCAGGTTGAGCAGTTCTTC. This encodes CASSRLAGGQVEQFF.

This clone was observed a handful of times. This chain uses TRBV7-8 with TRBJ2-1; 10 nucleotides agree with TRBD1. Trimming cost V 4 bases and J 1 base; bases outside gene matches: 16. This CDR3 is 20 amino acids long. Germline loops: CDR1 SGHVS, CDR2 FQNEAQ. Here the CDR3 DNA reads TGTGCCAGCAGCTCCCAACCGAGGGACAGGGGTATGGGATCCTACAATGAGCAGTTCTTC. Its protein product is CASSSQPRDRGMGSYNEQFF.

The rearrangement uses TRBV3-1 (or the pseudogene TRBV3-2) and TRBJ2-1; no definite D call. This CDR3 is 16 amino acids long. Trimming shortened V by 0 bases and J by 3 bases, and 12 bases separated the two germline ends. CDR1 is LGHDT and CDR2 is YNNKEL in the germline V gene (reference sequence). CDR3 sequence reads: CASSQDTVFVYNEQFF. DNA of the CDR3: TGTGCCAGCAGCCAAGATACAGTCTTTGTCTACAATGAGCAGTTCTTC.